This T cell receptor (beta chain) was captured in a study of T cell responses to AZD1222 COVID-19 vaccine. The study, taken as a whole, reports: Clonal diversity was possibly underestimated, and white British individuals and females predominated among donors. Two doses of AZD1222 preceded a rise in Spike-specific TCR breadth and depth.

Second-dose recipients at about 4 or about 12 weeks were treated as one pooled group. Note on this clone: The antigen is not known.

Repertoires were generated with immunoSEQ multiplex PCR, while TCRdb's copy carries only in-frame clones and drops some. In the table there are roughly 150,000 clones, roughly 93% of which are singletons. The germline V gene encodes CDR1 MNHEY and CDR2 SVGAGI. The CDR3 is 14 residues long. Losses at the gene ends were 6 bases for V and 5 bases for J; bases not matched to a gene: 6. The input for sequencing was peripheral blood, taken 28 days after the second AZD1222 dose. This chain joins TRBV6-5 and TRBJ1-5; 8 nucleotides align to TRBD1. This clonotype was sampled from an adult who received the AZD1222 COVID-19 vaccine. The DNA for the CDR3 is TGTGCCAGCAGAGATACAGGGGGGGATCAGCCCCAGCATTTT. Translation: CASRDTGGDQPQHF.